The T cell receptor beta chain described here comes from a study of shared clonotypes between healthy human individuals. Overall study: Samples came from a couple of female and a few male donors aged 18 to 49.

Assay used: immunoSEQ multiplex PCR; TCRdb lists only in-frame clones, some missing. The sample has some 530,000 clones; 65% to 85% are singletons. This CDR3 has 14 residues. V was trimmed by 6 bases and J by 4 bases, leaving 12 bases between them. CDR1 is MDHEN, CDR2 SYDVKM, per germline. J is TRBJ1-4 and V is TRBV28; a weak D match, TRBD1 (6 bases). This TCR derives from a woman aged 40 to 55 in good health. Some clones in this sample may be carry-over from other donors' samples. The sample consisted of PBMCs. The CDR3 loop reads CASRQGGGNEKLFF. The CDR3 DNA is TGTGCCAGCAGACAAGGGGGAGGTAATGAAAAACTGTTTTTT.